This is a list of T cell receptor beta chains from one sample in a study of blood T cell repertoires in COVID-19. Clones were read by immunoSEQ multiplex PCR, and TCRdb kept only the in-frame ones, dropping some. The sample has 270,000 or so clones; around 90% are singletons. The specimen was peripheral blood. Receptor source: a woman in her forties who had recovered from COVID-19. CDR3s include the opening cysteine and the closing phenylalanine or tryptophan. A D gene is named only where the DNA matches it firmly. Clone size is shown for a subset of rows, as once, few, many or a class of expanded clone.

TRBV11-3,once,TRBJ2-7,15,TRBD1,CASSPWTGMRTEQYF,TGTGCCAGCAGCCCCTGGACAGGAATGAGGACCGAGCAGTACTTC
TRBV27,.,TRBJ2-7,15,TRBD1,CASSPRQGAGYEQYF,TGTGCCAGCAGTCCCCGACAGGGGGCAGGTTACGAGCAGTACTTC
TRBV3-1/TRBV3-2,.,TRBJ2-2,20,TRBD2,CASSPQMSGLAGVGTGELFF,TGTGCCAGCAGCCCTCAGATGTCGGGACTAGCGGGAGTGGGCACCGGGGAGCTGTTTTTT
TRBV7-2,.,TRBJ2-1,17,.,CASSLAGAASWEDEQFF,TGTGCCAGCAGCTTAGCAGGGGCGGCTTCCTGGGAGGATGAGCAGTTCTTC
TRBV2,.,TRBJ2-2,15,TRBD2,CASSPSGGRTGELFF,TGTGCCAGCAGTCCCTCGGGGGGGCGCACCGGGGAGCTGTTTTTT
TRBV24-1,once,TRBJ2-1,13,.,CATSDTRAIEQFF,TGTGCCACCAGTGATACTAGGGCAATTGAGCAGTTCTTC
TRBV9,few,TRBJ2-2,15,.,CASSVEGQNTGELFF,TGTGCCAGCAGCGTAGAGGGACAGAACACCGGGGAGCTGTTTTTT
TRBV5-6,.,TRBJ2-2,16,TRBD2,CASSFLAGGNTGELFF,TGTGCCAGCAGCTTTCTCGCGGGAGGGAACACCGGGGAGCTGTTTTTT
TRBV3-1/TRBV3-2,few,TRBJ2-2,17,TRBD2,CASSQVLAGDGAGELFF,TGTGCCAGCAGCCAAGTCCTAGCGGGAGATGGTGCCGGGGAGCTGTTTTTT
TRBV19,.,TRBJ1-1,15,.,CASSIWRGGNTEAFF,TGTGCCAGTAGTATATGGAGGGGGGGCAACACTGAAGCTTTCTTT
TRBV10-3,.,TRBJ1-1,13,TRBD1,CAISPGGNTEAFF,TGTGCCATCAGTCCAGGGGGCAACACTGAAGCTTTCTTT
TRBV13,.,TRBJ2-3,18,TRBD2,CASSSPGLAGSSTDTQYF,TGTGCCAGCAGCTCGCCGGGACTAGCGGGGAGTAGTACAGATACGCAGTATTTT
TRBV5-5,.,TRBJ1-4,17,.,CASSLTPGGLINEKLFF,TGTGCCAGCAGCTTAACTCCGGGCGGACTGATTAATGAAAAACTGTTTTTT
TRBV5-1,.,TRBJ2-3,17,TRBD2,CASSLALLAGYTDTQYF,TGCGCCAGCAGCTTGGCCCTTCTAGCGGGCTACACAGATACGCAGTATTTT
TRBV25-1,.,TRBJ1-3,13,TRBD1,CATQGAEGNTIYF,TGTGCCACCCAGGGGGCTGAGGGAAACACCATATATTTT
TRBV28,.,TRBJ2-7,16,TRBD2,CASSLSGRALPYEQYF,TGTGCCAGCAGTTTAAGCGGGAGGGCCCTACCCTACGAGCAGTACTTC
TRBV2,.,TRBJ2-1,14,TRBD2,CAQRGGSSYNEQFF,TGTGCCCAGAGGGGAGGGTCCTCCTACAATGAGCAGTTCTTC
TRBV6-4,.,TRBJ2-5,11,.,CASIPLETQYF,TGTGCCAGCATTCCCCTTGAGACCCAGTACTTC
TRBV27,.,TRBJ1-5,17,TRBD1,CASREMGGQGSNQPQHF,TGTGCCAGCAGGGAAATGGGGGGACAGGGCTCCAATCAGCCCCAGCATTTT
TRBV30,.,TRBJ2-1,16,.,CACTTGPSVSYNEQFF,TGTGCCTGCACGACTGGTCCTAGCGTGTCCTACAATGAGCAGTTCTTC
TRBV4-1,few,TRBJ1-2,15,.,CASSLTWTEKRGYTF,TGCGCCAGCAGCCTAACCTGGACTGAGAAGCGGGGCTACACCTTC
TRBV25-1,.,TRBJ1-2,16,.,CASSEGGGRKGYGYTF,TGTGCCAGCAGTGAAGGCGGGGGCAGGAAGGGCTATGGCTACACCTTC
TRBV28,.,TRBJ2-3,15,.,CASSFAADYTDTQYF,TGTGCCAGCAGTTTCGCAGCGGACTACACAGATACGCAGTATTTT
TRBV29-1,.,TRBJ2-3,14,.,CSVAIGAGTDTQYF,TGCAGCGTTGCGATAGGGGCTGGCACAGATACGCAGTATTTT